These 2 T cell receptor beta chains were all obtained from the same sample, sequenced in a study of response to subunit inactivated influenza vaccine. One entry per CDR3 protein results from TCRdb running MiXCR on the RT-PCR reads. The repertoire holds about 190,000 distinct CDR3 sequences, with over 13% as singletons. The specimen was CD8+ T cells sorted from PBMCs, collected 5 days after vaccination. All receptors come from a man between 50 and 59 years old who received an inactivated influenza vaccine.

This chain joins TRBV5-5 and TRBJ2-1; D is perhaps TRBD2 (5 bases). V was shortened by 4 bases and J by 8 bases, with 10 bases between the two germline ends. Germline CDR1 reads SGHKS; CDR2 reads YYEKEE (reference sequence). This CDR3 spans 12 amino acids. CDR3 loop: CASSRGNYEQFF. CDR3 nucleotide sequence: TGTGCCAGCAGCCGAGGGAACTATGAGCAGTTCTTC.

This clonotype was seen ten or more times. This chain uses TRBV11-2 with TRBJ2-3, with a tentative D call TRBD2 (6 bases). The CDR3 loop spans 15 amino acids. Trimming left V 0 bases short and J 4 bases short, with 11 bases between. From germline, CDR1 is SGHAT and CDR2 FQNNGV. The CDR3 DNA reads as TGTGCCAGCAGCTTAGAGGGAGGAAGGGCAGATACGCAGTATTTT. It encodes CASSLEGGRADTQYF.